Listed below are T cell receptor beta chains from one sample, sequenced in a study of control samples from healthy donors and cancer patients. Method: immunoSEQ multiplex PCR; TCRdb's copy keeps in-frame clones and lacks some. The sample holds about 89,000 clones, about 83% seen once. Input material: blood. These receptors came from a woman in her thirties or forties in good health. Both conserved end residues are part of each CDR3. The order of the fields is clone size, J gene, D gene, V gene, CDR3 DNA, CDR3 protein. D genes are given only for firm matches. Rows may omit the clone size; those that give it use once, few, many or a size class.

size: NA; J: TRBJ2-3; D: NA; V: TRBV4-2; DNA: TGTGCCAGCAGCCAAGGGGTAGTTACAGATACGCAGTATTTT; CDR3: CASSQGVVTDTQYF
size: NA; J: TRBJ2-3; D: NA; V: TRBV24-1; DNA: TGTGCCACCAGTGATTTGTCAGGCACAGATACGCAGTATTTT; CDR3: CATSDLSGTDTQYF
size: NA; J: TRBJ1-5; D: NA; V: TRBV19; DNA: TGTGCCAGTAGTATAGCGGGGGCACAGCCCCAGCATTTT; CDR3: CASSIAGAQPQHF
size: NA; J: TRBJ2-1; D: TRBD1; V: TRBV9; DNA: TGTGCCAGTGGTTATGGACAGGGATCCAATGAGCAGTTCTTC; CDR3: CASGYGQGSNEQFF
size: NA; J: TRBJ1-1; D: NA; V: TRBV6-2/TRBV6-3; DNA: TGTGCCAGCAGTCCCCCGGGACACCGGAACACTGAAGCTTTCTTT; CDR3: CASSPPGHRNTEAFF
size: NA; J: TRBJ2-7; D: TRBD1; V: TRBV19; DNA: TGTGCCAGTAGTATAAATGGACAGGGGGGCTACGAGCAGTACTTC; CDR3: CASSINGQGGYEQYF
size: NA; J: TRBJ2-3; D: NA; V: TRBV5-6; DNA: TGTGCCAGCAGCTTGCCGCAGTCTAGCACAGATACGCAGTATTTT; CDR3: CASSLPQSSTDTQYF
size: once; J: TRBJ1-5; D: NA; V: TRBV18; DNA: TGTGCCAGCTCACCACCGGATGATCAGCCCCAGCATTTT; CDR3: CASSPPDDQPQHF
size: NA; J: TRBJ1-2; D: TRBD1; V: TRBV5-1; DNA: TGCGCCAGCAGCGTAGGGGACAGGAACTATGGCTACACCTTC; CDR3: CASSVGDRNYGYTF
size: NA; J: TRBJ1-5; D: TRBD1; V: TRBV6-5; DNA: TGTGCCAGCAGACTTGTGACAGGGGGGAGTCAGCCCCAGCATTTT; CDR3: CASRLVTGGSQPQHF
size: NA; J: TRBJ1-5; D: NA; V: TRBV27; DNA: TGTGCCAGCAGTTCGGACGGAGGTTCAGGCCAGCCCCAGCATTTT; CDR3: CASSSDGGSGQPQHF
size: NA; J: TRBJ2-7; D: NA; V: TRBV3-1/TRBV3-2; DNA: TGTGCCAGCAGCCAGGCCGGAGAGCAGTACTTC; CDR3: CASSQAGEQYF
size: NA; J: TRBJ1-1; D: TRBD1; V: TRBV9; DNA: TGTGCCAGCAGCGTAAGCCCGGACAGGGACACTGAAGCTTTCTTT; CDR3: CASSVSPDRDTEAFF
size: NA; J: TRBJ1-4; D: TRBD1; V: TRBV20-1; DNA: TGCAGTGCGGCGGGGACAGGCCTGTTTTTT; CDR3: CSAAGTGLFF
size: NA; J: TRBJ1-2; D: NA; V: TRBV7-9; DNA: TGTGCCAGCAGCTTCGGGGGAAACCTGGATGGCTACACCTTC; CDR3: CASSFGGNLDGYTF
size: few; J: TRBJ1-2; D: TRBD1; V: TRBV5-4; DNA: TGTGCCAGCAGCTGGACAGGGGTTGATGGCTACACCTTC; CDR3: CASSWTGVDGYTF
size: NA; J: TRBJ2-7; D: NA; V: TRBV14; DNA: TGTGCCAGCAGCCAATGGAGGCTCGACGAGCAGTACTTC; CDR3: CASSQWRLDEQYF
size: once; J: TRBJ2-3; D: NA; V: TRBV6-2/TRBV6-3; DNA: TGTGCCAGCAGTTCCCTTCGAGTTGGCACAGATACGCAGTATTTT; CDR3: CASSSLRVGTDTQYF
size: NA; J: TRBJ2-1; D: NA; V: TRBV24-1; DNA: TGTGCCACCAGTGATTTCGCGGCTGTCAATGAGCAGTTCTTC; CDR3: CATSDFAAVNEQFF
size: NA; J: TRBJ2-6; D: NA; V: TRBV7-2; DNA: TGTGCCAGCAGCTTAAGCGCGGGGTCCTCTGGGGCCAACGTCCTGACTTTC; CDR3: CASSLSAGSSGANVLTF